This T cell receptor beta chain was found in a study of CD8 T cells in ankylosing spondylitis. Overall study results and limits: It appeared that ankylosing spondylitis blood was characterized by a TCR beta motif of fewer than ten highly homologous variants. Reports say disease-linked clones showed up significantly more in matched ankylosing spondylitis synovial fluid.

Ten or more counts support this clonotype. Its specificity is unknown. Using quantitative 5'-RACE with molecular barcodes, the authors made TCR beta libraries. TCRdb itself ran the 5' RACE reads through MiXCR, one entry per CDR3 protein. The data contain tens of thousands of distinct CDR3 sequences, less than 20% of them seen just once; the ten biggest clones take up 28%. This CDR3 region has 15 residues. Trimming took 2 bases from V and 7 from J, leaving 14 bases between them. Germline CDR1 SNHLY, CDR2 FYNNEI. This chain uses TRBV2 with TRBJ1-4; no definite D call. Sequencing was done on a sample of blood. This clonotype originated in a male donor with ankylosing spondylitis or in good health (not recorded which). The CDR3 coding sequence is TGTGCCAGCAGTGAAACGACTGCCCTTCTTGAAAAACTGTTTTTT. This gives the protein CASSETTALLEKLFF.